This T cell receptor beta chain was captured in a study of T cells in Graves' hyperthyroidism and ophthalmopathy (dated by TCRdb to the late 2010s). Background on the whole study: Peripheral blood samples were taken at the time of initial diagnosis, prior to any treatment. After sampling, hyperthyroidism patients received methimazole starting at 30 mg daily, and ophthalmopathy patients received high-dose intravenous methylprednisolone. The 95 to 100 discovery patients were randomly divided into training and test sets at a 7:3 ratio. Prospective prediction of ophthalmopathy was tested in an independent validation cohort of approximately 18 hyperthyroidism patients and around 16 patients who later progressed to ophthalmopathy. TCR Vbeta CDR3 sequencing of 120 to 150 peripheral blood samples (around 45 ophthalmopathy, about 80 hyperthyroidism and roughly 17 progressor patients) is reported in the paper. In about six Graves' hyperthyroidism patients, the study also compared T-cell repertoires from thyroid tissue with T-cell repertoires from blood. To identify TCR V-J signatures that set the groups apart, the researchers used a discovery cohort of about a hundred patients, made up of some 41 with Graves' ophthalmopathy and 57 with stable Graves' hyperthyroidism.

Results and caveats for the whole study, not just this receptor: Blood samples also contained most of the expanded thyroid clonotypes (frequency above 0.001), which suggests that blood repertoires may reflect thyroid immune responses. In validation, the model predicted progression to ophthalmopathy with approximately 70% sensitivity and around 72% specificity, a median of around six months before onset. Sample size was not statistically predetermined, and investigators were not blinded to group allocation. A 13 V-J signature model separated ophthalmopathy from stable hyperthyroidism, with around 91% sensitivity and 81.08% specificity in cross-validation and 80%/75% in testing.

Hyperthyroidism patients were aged 18 to 65 years and newly diagnosed, with disease duration of less than 2 months. Any patient with an uncontrolled infection, another autoimmune disease, pregnancy or lactation was excluded. Clinical symptoms, serum thyroxine and TRAb, thyroid ultrasound, and orbital computed tomography formed the basis for the diagnoses. Blood from progressor patients was drawn when they were first diagnosed with hyperthyroidism, before any ophthalmopathy symptoms appeared. PBMCs were isolated from 10 ml of fresh peripheral blood by Ficoll-Paque density gradient centrifugation. Progressor patients were initially diagnosed with Graves' hyperthyroidism and developed ophthalmopathy during follow-up. Trizol reagent was used to extract total RNA, and RNA quality was then checked on an Agilent 2100 Bioanalyzer. Via the germline V gene, CDR1 is MDHEN and CDR2 SYDVKM. Germline trimming amounts to 5 bases on V and 5 bases on J, with 8 as the count of junction bases outside the gene matches. The CDR3 sequence holds 14 residues, the cysteine and phenylalanine included. Of all the DNA, just the CDR3 is kept, 42 bases in frame from base 1.

A note on this clonotype: There is no known antigen for this receptor. Base qualities are not at hand, and no much larger clone is one base apart.

TCR beta CDR3 regions were amplified from RNA transcripts. The TCR CDR3 was subjected to a first round of RT-PCR using the HTBI primer set and the Qiagen OneStep RT-PCR kit. Libraries were constructed in a second round of multiplex PCR, after which size selection and purification were carried out. Paired-end sequencing of the libraries was performed with 100 bp reads on an Illumina HiSeq2000. As for the authors' bioinformatics: SOAPnuke was used to process the raw data, with reads discarded if the reads contained adapters or uncalled bases, had a mean Phred below 15, or lacked an exact constant-primer or identifier match. High-quality paired reads were merged using COPE v1.2.5, and each unique nucleotide sequence was defined as a clonotype. Clonotypes were aligned to IMGT TRBV, TRBD and TRBJ reference segments using MiTCR v1.1. The analysis was restricted to V-J combinations with a frequency above 0.0001, which together covered over 99% of the repertoires. The TCS score was defined as F50 (clonal expansion) divided by E x V (chaos), with BLOSUM62-based TCRdist calculated between CDR3 peptides within each V-J. Welch's t-statistics and random forest reduced roughly 540 V-J features to roughly 13, which were used in a naive Bayes classifier (R e1071). TCRdb's own reprocessing of the public reads used fastp at Q25 and MiXCR and kept productive beta chains. Each entry is one CDR3 protein sequence, shown with its most common DNA and genes. For this entry, the V and J calls and clone size follow TCRdb and not the study's own pipeline. Within this sample are roughly 500,000 distinct CDR3 sequences, with about 15% of them counted one time only. The ten top clones hold 5.8% of the sample.

The V gene is TRBV28 and the J gene is TRBJ1-1, with TRBD1 identical over 7 junction bases. The sequenced sample consisted of blood. The source of this sequence is a woman in her 30s with Graves' hyperthyroidism that later progressed to Graves' ophthalmopathy. The DNA reads as follows: TGTGCCAGCAGTCTCGCGACAGGGAGAACTGAAGCTTTCTTT. Translated, this gives CASSLATGRTEAFF.